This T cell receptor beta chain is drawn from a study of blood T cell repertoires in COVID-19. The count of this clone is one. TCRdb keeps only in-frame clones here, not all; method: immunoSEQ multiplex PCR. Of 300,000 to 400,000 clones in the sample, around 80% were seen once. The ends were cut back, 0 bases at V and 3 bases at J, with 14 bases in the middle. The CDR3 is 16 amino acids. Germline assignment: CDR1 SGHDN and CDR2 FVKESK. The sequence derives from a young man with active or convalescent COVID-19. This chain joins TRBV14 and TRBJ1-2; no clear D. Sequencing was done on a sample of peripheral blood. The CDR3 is CASSQEGHFFDYGYTF. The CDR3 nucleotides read TGTGCCAGCAGCCAAGAGGGCCATTTTTTCGACTATGGCTACACCTTC.